This TCR beta chain comes out of a study of T cells after yellow fever vaccination. Across the whole study: When fractions had low cell numbers, they were prepared with SMART-Seq v4 Ultra Low Input.

One entry per CDR3 protein, called by TCRdb with MiXCR from the 5' RACE reads. The data hold some 350,000 distinct CDR3 sequences, with about 4% observed a single time. This clonotype was seen a handful of times. The CDR3 runs 14 residues. Per germline, CDR1 DFQATT and CDR2 SNEGSKA (reference sequence). V dropped 5 bases and J dropped 4; count of bases not matched to a gene: 8. This TCR came from a man aged 18 to 35 who received the YFV17D yellow fever vaccine. J is TRBJ2-3 and V is TRBV20-1; 8 bases match TRBD1. Sample: PBMCs, taken 5 days after the yellow fever booster vaccination. CDR3 residues: CSAPGTGNADTQYF. The DNA for the CDR3 is TGCAGTGCTCCCGGGACAGGTAACGCAGATACGCAGTATTTT.